These 7 T cell receptor beta chains were all obtained from the same sample, sequenced in a study of CD8+ T cells in alopecia areata (dated by TCRdb to the late 2010s). Library preparation used the immunoSEQ multiplex PCR assay. RNA was extracted from all samples and reverse transcribed into cDNA, which served as template for TCR sequencing. TCRdb mirrors the immuneACCESS table, restricted to in-frame sequences. Some clones are absent from its copies; in checked studies, under half trace to an unresolved V gene, and the reason for the others is unknown. The sample has about 200,000 clones on record, roughly 60% of them singletons. In total, the top ten clones hold about 5.1% of the sample. The time point label, read with the paper, signifies: roughly 26 weeks on oral tofacitinib. The treatment or condition label, as the study defines it: oral pan-JAK inhibitor, 5-10 mg twice daily. Source: CD4+ T cells sorted from blood, taken at week 24, from a patient treated with tofacitinib. These receptors originate from a human donor with alopecia areata.

In DNA, the CDR3 is TGTGCCAGCAGCGTTCAGCAAGGGAAGGAGAATGAAAAACTGTTTTTT. Translated: CASSVQQGKENEKLFF. This chain uses TRBV9 with TRBJ1-4; D call uncertain. The V gene lost 2 bases and the J gene lost 5 bases, with 16 bases spanning the gap. Per germline, CDR1 SGDLS and CDR2 YYNGEE. CDR3 length: 16 residues. The variable domain in full, completed from reference TRBV9 and TRBJ1-4, reads DSGVTQTPKHLITATGQRVTLRCSPRSGDLSVYWYQQSLDQGLQFLIQYYNGEERAKGNILERFSAQQFPDLHSELNLSSLELGDSALYFCASSVQQGKENEKLFFGSGTQLSVL.

The chain uses TRBV27 and TRBJ2-7; a possible D gene is TRBD1 (5 bases). Germline loops: CDR1 MNHEY, CDR2 SMNVEV (reference sequence). Trimming cost V 5 bases and J 4 bases, with 12 bases left between them. The CDR3 has 13 residues. CDR3 sequence: CASSQARVYEQYF. The DNA of the CDR3 is TGTGCCAGCAGTCAGGCCAGGGTTTACGAGCAGTACTTC.

The chain links TRBV10-3 to TRBJ2-3, with D uncertain. V was shortened by 8 bases and J by 4 bases, with 16 bases between the two germline ends. The CDR3 has 14 amino acids. From germline, CDR1 is ENHRY and CDR2 SYGVKD. This CDR3 is CAISVGQDADTQYF. As DNA, the CDR3 is TGTGCCATCTCCGTCGGTCAGGACGCAGATACGCAGTATTTT.

V gene TRBV7-2 combines with J gene TRBJ2-5; 8 bases fit TRBD2. The CDR3 consists of 15 residues. Germline values: CDR1 SGHTA, CDR2 FQGNSA. The V segment lost 2 bases and the J segment 5 bases; nucleotides outside the gene matches: 7. The CDR3 bases are TGTGCCAGCAGCTTATCCGGGACTAGGGGGGAGACCCAGTACTTC. This codes for CASSLSGTRGETQYF.

This clone was counted between two and nine times. The CDR3 region has the DNA TGTGCCAGCAGCTTGAGCATCGTAAGCACAGATACGCAGTATTTT. Amino acid sequence: CASSLSIVSTDTQYF. The chain employs TRBV5-4 and TRBJ2-3; D unresolved. CDR1 and CDR2 (germline): SGHNT, YYREEE (reference sequence). CDR3 length equals 15 residues. V lost 1 base and J lost 0, with 9 bases in between.

This clone was detected a few times. This chain joins TRBV27 and TRBJ2-3, with 8 bases fitting TRBD2. Trimming removed 10 bases from V and 4 bases from J; junction bases left unmatched: 1. In germline, CDR1 is MNHEY, CDR2 SMNVEV (reference sequence). The CDR3 has 11 residues. For the CDR3, the DNA is TGTGCCACGGGGGGGCCAGATACGCAGTATTTT. Protein product: CATGGPDTQYF.

This clone was seen a few times. The gene calls are TRBV13 and TRBJ2-5; D gene unclear. Germline loops: CDR1 PRHDT, CDR2 FYEKMQ (reference sequence). V lost 2 bases and J 1 base, leaving 8 bases between the germline ends. The CDR3 consists of 14 residues. The CDR3: CASSLPRFQETQYF. The CDR3, as DNA: TGTGCCAGCAGCTTACCCCGGTTCCAAGAGACCCAGTACTTC.